This record concerns one TCR beta chain sequence. Antigen unknown. Trimming stripped 7 bases from V and 7 bases from J, with 29 bases between. The CDR3 runs 18 residues. The germline gives CDR1 LGHDT, CDR2 YNNKEL (reference sequence). For the second PCR, which ran for roughly 7 to 11 cycles, a sample-barcoded 5' primer and a J-beta primer mix were used. A single record per CDR3 protein comes from TCRdb applying MiXCR to the 5' RACE reads. The sample carries approximately 800,000 distinct CDR3 sequences, 25% to 30% recorded once. This entry is derived from a study of blood T cells in healthy people across ages. With each sample, at least 5.5 micrograms of total RNA were extracted. Study results and limitations: A greater number of naive CD4+ cells and higher diversity distinguished long-lived donors from aged donors.

Another study also made use of these data, one on T cells of mothers and their children. That work contributes: Slightly higher overlap, not significant, was seen in related mother-child pairs than in unrelated pairs.

The V gene is TRBV3-1, the J gene TRBJ2-1; the D gene is possibly TRBD2 (5 bases). Sequenced input: blood. This clonotype was obtained from a boy younger than 18 in good health. CDR3 protein: CASTPEVLPRVRVNEQFF. The CDR3, as DNA: TGTGCCAGCACCCCGGAGGTGCTACCCCGGGTTCGGGTTAATGAGCAGTTCTTC.